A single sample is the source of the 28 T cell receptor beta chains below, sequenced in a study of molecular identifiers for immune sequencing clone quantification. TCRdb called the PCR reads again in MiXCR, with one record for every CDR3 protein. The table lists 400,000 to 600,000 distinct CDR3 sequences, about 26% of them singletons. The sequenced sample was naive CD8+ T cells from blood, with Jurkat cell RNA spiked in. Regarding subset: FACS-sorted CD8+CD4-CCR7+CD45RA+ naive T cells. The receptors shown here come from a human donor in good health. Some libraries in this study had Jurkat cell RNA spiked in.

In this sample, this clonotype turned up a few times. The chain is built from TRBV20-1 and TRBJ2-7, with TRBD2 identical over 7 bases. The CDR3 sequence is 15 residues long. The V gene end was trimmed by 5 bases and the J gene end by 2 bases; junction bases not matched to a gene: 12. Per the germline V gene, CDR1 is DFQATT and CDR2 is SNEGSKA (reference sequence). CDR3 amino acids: CSAVWPSGLAYEQYF. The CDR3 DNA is TGCAGTGCTGTCTGGCCTAGCGGACTGGCCTACGAGCAGTACTTC.

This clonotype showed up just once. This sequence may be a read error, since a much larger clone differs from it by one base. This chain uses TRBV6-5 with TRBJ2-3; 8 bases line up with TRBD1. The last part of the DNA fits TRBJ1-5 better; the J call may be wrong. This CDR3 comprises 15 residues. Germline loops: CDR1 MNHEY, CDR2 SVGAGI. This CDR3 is CASRASQGAADTQHF. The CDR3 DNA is TGTGCCAGCAGAGCAAGTCAGGGGGCTGCAGATACGCAGCATTTT.

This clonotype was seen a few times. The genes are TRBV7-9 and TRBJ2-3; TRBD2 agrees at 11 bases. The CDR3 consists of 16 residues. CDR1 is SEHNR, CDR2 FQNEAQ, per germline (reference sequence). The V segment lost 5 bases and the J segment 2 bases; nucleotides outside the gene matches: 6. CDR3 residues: CASSLTSGSITDTQYF. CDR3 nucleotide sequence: TGTGCCAGCAGCCTAACTAGCGGGAGCATCACAGATACGCAGTATTTT.

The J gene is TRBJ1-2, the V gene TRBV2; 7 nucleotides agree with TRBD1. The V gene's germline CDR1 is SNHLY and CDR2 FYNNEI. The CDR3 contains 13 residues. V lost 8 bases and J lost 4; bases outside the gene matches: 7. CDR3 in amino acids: CASHGTEGYGYTF. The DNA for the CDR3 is TGTGCCAGCCATGGGACAGAGGGCTATGGCTACACCTTC. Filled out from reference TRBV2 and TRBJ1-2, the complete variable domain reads EPEVTQTPSHQVTQMGQEVILRCVPISNHLYFYWYRQILGQKVEFLVSFYNNEISEKSEIFDDQFSVERPDGSNFTLKIRSTKLEDSAMYFCASHGTEGYGYTFGSGTRLTVV.

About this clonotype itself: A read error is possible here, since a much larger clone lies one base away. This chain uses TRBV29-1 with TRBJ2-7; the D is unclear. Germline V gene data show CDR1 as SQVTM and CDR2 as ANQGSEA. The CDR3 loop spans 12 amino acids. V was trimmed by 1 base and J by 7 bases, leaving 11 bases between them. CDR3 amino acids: CSVEGRPTEQYF. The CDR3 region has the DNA TGCAGCGTTGAAGGAAGACCGACGGAGCAGTACTTC.

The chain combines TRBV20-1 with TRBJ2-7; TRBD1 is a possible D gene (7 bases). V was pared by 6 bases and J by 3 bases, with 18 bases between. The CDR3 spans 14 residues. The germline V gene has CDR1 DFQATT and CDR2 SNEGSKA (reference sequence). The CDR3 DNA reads TGCAGTGCGCGGGACAGTTTAGAGGGCTACGAGCAGTACTTC. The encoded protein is CSARDSLEGYEQYF.

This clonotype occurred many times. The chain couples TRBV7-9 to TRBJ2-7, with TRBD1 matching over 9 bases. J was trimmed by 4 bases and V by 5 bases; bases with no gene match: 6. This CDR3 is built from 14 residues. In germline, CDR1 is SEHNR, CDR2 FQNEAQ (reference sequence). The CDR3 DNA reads TGTGCCAGCAGCCGAACCGGGACAGGGTACGAGCAGTACTTC. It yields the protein CASSRTGTGYEQYF.

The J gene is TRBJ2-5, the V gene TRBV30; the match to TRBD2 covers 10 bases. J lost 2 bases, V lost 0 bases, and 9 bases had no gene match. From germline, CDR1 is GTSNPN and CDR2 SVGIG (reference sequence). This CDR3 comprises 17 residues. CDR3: CAWSVRPGLAIQETQYF. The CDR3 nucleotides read TGTGCCTGGAGTGTACGGCCGGGACTAGCGATTCAAGAGACCCAGTACTTC.

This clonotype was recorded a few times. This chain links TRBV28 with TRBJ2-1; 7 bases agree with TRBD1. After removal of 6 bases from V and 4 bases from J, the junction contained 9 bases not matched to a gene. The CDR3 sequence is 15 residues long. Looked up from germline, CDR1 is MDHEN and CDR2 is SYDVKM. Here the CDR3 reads CASSSVGTAYNEQFF. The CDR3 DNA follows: TGTGCCAGCAGCTCGGTCGGGACAGCTTACAATGAGCAGTTCTTC.

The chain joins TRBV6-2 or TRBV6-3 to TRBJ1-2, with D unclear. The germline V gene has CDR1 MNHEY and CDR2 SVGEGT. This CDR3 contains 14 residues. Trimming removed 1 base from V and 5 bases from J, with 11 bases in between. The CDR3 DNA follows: TGTGCCAGCAGTTACTTGGGCCCAGGATATGGCTACACCTTC. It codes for CASSYLGPGYGYTF.

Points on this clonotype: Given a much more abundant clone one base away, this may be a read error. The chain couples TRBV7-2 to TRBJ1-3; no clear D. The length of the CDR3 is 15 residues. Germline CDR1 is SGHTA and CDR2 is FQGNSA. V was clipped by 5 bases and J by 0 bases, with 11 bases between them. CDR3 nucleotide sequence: TGTACCAGCAGCCTGGGGATTAGCTCTGGAAACACCATATATTTT. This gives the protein CTSSLGISSGNTIYF.

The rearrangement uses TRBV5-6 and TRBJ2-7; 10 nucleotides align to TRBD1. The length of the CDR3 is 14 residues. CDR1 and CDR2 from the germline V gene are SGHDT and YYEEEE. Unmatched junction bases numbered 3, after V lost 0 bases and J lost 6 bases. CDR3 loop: CASSLAGTGAEQYF. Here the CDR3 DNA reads TGTGCCAGCAGCTTGGCCGGGACAGGGGCCGAGCAGTACTTC.

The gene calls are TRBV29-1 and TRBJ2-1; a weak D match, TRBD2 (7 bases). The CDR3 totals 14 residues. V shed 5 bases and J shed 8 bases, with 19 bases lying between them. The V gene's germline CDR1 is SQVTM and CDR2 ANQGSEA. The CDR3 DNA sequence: TGCAGCGTTCCCAGCGGCGGGGGCATTGATGAGCAGTTCTTC. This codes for CSVPSGGGIDEQFF.

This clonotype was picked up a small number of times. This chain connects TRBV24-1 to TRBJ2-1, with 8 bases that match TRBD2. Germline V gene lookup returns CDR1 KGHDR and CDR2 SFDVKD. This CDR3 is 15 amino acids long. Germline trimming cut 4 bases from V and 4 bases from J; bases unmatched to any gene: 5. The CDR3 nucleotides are TGTGCCACCAGTGAAGCTACTAGCGGATACAATGAGCAGTTCTTC. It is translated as CATSEATSGYNEQFF.

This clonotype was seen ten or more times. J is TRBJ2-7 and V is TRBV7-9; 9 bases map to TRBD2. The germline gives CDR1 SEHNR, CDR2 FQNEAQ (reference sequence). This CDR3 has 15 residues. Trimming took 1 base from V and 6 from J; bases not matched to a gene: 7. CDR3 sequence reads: CASSLGLAGPLEQYF. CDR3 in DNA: TGTGCCAGCAGCTTAGGTCTAGCGGGACCTCTCGAGCAGTACTTC.

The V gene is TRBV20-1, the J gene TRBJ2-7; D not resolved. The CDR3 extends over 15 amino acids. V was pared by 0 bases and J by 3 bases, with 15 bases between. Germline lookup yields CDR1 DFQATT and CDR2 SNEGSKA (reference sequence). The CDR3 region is CSARDSNQVYYEQYF. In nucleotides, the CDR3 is TGCAGTGCTAGAGATTCGAACCAGGTCTACTACGAGCAGTACTTC.

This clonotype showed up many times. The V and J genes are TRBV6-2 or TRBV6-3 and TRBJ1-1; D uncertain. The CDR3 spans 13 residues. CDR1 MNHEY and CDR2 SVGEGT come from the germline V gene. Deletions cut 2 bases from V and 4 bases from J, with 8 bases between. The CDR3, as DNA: TGTGCCAGCAGTTACGTGGGTAGCACTGAAGCTTTCTTT. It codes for CASSYVGSTEAFF.

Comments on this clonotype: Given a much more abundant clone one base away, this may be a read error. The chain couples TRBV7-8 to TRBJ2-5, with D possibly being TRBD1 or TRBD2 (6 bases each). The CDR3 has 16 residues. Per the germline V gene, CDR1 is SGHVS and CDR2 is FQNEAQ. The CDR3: CASSLESSGAGEPQYF. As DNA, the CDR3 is TGTGCCAGCAGCTTAGAATCGTCGGGGGCAGGAGAGCCCCAGTACTTC.

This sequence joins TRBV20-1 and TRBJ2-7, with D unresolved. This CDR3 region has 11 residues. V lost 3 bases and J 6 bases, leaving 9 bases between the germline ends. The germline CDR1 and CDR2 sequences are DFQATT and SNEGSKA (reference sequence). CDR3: CSAREGFEQYF. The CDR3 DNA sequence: TGCAGTGCTAGGGAAGGGTTCGAGCAGTACTTC.

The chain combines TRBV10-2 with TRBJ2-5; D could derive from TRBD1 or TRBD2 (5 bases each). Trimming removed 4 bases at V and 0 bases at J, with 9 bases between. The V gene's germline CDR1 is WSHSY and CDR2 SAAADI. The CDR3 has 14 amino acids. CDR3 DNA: TGCGCCAGCAGTGGAGGGACGGACCAAGAGACCCAGTACTTC. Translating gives CASSGGTDQETQYF.

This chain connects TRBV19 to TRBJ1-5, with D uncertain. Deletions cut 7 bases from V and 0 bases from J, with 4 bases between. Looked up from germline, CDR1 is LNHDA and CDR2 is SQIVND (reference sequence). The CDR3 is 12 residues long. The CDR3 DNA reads TGTGCCAGTATCTTTAGCAATCAGCCCCAGCATTTT. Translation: CASIFSNQPQHF.

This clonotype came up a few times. In nucleotides, the CDR3 is TGCAGTGCTAGAGACAGGGAGTGGTGGGAGACCCAGTACTTC. Translated: CSARDREWWETQYF. The chain couples TRBV20-1 to TRBJ2-5; D is tentatively TRBD1 or TRBD2 (5 bases each). Germline-derived CDR1 and CDR2 are DFQATT and SNEGSKA (reference sequence). The CDR3 runs to 14 residues. Trimming took off 0 bases at V and 5 bases at J, with 13 bases between the two ends.

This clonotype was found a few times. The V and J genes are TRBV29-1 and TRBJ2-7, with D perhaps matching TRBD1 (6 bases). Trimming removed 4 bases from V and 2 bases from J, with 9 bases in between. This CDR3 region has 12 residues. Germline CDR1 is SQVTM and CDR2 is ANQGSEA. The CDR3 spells CSVVQGPYEQYF. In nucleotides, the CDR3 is TGCAGCGTTGTTCAGGGGCCCTACGAGCAGTACTTC.

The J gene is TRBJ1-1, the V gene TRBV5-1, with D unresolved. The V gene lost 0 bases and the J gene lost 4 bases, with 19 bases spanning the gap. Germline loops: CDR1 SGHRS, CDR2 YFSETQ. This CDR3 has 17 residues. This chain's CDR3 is CASSLEDGFPAATEAFF. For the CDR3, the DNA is TGCGCCAGCAGCTTGGAGGACGGCTTCCCCGCCGCCACTGAAGCTTTCTTT. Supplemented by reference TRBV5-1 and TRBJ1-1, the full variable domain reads KAGVTQTPRYLIKTRGQQVTLSCSPISGHRSVSWYQQTPGQGLQFLFEYFSETQRNKGNFPGRFSGRQFSNSRSEMNVSTLELGDSALYLCASSLEDGFPAATEAFFGQGTRLTVV.

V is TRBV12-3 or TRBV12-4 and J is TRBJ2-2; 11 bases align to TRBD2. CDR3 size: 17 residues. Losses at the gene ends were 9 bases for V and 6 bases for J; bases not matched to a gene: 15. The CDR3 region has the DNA TGTGCCAGTTCCGATCCCCAATATAGCGGGGGGGCCGGGGAGCTGTTTTTT. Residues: CASSDPQYSGGAGELFF.

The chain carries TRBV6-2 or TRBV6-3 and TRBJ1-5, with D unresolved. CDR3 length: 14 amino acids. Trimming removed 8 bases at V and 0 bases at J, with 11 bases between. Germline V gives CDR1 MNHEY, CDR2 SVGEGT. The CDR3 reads CASETRVSNQPQHF. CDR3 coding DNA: TGTGCCAGCGAGACAAGGGTTAGCAATCAGCCCCAGCATTTT.

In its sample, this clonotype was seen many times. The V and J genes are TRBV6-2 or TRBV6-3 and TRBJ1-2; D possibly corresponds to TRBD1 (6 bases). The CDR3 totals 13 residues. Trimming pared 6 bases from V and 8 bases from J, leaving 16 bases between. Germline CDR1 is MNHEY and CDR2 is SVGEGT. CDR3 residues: CASSRDISIGYTF. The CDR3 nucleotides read TGTGCCAGCAGCCGGGACATTTCGATCGGCTACACCTTC.

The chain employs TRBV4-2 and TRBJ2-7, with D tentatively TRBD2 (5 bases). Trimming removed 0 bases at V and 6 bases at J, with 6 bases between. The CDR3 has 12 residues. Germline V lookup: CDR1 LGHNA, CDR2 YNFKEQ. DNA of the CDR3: TGTGCCAGCAGCCAAGAGGGGAGCGAGCAGTACTTC. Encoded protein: CASSQEGSEQYF.